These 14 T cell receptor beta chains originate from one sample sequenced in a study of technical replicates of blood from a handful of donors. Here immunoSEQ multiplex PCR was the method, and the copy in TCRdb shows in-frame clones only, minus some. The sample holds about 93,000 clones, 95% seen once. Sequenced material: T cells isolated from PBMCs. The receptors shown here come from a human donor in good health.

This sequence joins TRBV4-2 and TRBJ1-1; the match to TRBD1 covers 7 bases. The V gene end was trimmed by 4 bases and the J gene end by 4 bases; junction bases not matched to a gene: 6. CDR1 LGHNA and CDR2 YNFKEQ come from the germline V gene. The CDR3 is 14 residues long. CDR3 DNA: TGTGCCAGCAGCCCTAGGGGGCTAGGCACTGAAGCTTTCTTT. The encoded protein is CASSPRGLGTEAFF.

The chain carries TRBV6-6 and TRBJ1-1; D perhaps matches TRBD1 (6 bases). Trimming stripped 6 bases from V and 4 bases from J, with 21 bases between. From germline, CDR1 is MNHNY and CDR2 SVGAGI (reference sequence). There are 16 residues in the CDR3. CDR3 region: CASRKERGGKVTEAFF. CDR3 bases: TGTGCCAGCAGGAAAGAAAGGGGGGGAAAGGTCACTGAAGCTTTCTTT.

The CDR3 coding sequence is TGTGCCAACATCCCCCCCCGGGGGGCTGGGGGAGATACGCAGTATTTT. This sequence encodes CANIPPRGAGGDTQYF. The genes are TRBV2 and TRBJ2-3; the D gene is possibly TRBD2 (7 bases). Germline values: CDR1 SNHLY, CDR2 FYNNEI. This CDR3 comprises 16 residues. The ends were cut back, 10 bases at V and 5 bases at J, with 25 bases in the middle.

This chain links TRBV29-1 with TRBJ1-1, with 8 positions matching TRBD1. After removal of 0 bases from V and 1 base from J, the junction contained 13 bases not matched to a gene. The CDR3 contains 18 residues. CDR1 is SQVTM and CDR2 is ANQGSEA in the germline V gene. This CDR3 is CSVEDLPRTGTRNTEAFF. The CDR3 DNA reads TGCAGCGTTGAAGACCTACCGCGGACAGGGACTCGGAACACTGAAGCTTTCTTT.

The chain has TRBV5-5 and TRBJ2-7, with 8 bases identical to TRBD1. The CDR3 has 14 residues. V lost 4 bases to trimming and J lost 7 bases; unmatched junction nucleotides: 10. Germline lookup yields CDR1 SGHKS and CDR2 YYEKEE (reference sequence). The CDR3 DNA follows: TGTGCCAGCAGCCGGTTTACAGGGGGTGGTGAGCAGTACTTC. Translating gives CASSRFTGGGEQYF.

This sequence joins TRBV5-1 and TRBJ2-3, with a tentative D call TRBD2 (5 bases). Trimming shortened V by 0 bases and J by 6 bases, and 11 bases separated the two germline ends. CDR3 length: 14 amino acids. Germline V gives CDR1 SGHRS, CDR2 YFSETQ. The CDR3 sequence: CASSLGLAPDTQYF. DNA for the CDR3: TGCGCCAGCAGCTTGGGGCTAGCACCCGATACGCAGTATTTT.

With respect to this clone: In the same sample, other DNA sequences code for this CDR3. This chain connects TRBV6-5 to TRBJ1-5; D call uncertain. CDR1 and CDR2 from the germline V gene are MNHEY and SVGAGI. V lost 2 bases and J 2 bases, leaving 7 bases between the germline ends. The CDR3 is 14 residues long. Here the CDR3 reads CASSYSRGNQPQHF. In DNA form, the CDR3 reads TGTGCCAGCAGTTACAGCCGTGGCAATCAGCCCCAGCATTTT.

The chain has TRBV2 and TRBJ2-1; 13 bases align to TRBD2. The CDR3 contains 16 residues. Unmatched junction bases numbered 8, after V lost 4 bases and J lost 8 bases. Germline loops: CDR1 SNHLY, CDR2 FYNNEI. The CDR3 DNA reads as TGTGCCAGCAGTGGACGACTAGCGGGGGGCCAAGATGAGCAGTTCTTC. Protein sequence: CASSGRLAGGQDEQFF. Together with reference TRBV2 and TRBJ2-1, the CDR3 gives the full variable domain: EPEVTQTPSHQVTQMGQEVILRCVPISNHLYFYWYRQILGQKVEFLVSFYNNEISEKSEIFDDQFSVERPDGSNFTLKIRSTKLEDSAMYFCASSGRLAGGQDEQFFGPGTRLTVL.

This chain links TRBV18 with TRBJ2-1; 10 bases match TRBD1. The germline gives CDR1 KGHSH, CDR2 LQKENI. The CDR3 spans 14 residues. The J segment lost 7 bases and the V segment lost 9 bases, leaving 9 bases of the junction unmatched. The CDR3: CASSRDRGSNEQFF. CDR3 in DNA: TGTGCCAGTTCCCGGGACAGGGGTTCAAATGAGCAGTTCTTC.

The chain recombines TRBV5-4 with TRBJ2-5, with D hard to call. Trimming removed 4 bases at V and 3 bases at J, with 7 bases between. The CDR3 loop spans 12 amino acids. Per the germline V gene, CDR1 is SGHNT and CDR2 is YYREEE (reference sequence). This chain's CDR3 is CASSIYKETQYF. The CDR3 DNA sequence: TGTGCCAGCAGCATATATAAAGAGACCCAGTACTTC.

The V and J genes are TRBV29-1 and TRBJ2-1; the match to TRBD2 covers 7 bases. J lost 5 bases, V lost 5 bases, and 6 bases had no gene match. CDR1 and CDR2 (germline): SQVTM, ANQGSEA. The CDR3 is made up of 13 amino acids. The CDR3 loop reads CSVRSGANNEQFF. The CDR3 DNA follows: TGCAGCGTTAGGAGCGGGGCTAACAATGAGCAGTTCTTC.

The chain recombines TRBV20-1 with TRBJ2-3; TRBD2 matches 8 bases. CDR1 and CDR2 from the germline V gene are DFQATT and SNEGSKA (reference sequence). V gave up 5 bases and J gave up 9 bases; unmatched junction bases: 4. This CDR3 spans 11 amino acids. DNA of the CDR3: TGCAGTGCTGGGACTAGTCGCACGCAGTATTTT. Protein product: CSAGTSRTQYF.

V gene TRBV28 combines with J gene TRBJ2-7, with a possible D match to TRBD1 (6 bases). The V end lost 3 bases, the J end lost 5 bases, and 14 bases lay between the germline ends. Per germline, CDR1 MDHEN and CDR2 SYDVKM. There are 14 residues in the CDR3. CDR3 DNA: TGTGCCAGCAGTTTTTCGGTCCAGGGGAACGAGCAGTACTTC. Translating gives CASSFSVQGNEQYF.

The CDR3 DNA is TGCGCCAGCAGCTCAAGCGGGATAAGGGGGTACGAGCAGTACTTC. The encoded protein is CASSSSGIRGYEQYF. V and J are TRBV5-1 and TRBJ2-7; tentative D call: TRBD2 (7 bases). The CDR3 contains 15 residues. Germline V CDR1 and CDR2: SGHRS, YFSETQ. Trimming took 3 bases from V and 4 from J, leaving 17 bases between them.